The 11 T cell receptor beta chains listed next were all sequenced from one sample in a study of blood T cell repertoires in COVID-19. Measured with immunoSEQ multiplex PCR; TCRdb has only the in-frame clones, and not every one. The sample carries a few hundred thousand clones, about nine tenths recorded once. Sequenced input: PBMCs or T cells enriched from blood (not recorded which). The receptors were gathered from a woman in her late teens or twenties who had recovered from COVID-19.

The rearrangement joins TRBV7-2 to TRBJ1-2; the D gene is possibly TRBD1 (5 bases). V gave up 1 base and J gave up 5 bases, with 14 bases separating them. CDR3 length: 15 amino acids. Germline CDR1 reads SGHTA; CDR2 reads FQGNSA. CDR3 sequence (DNA): TGTGCCAGCAGCTTAGAAGGGAGGGGCGCGTATGGCTACACCTTC. Its translation: CASSLEGRGAYGYTF.

In its sample, this clone was seen once. The chain recombines TRBV9 with TRBJ2-4; no clear D gene. V lost 0 bases to trimming and J lost 0 bases, with 13 bases between them. The CDR3 loop spans 17 amino acids. CDR1 and CDR2 from the germline V gene are SGDLS and YYNGEE. CDR3: CASSVGPPDLAKNIQYF. CDR3 sequence (DNA): TGTGCCAGCAGCGTAGGTCCCCCCGACTTAGCCAAAAACATTCAGTACTTC.

The gene calls are TRBV5-1 and TRBJ1-3; tentative D call: TRBD1 (5 bases). With 7 bases removed from V and 0 bases from J, the gap between germline ends came to 14 bases. The germline V gene encodes CDR1 SGHRS and CDR2 YFSETQ. The CDR3 runs 15 residues. DNA for the CDR3: TGCGCCAGCTCGACAGCTTCCTTCTCTGGAAACACCATATATTTT. Protein sequence: CASSTASFSGNTIYF.

J is TRBJ2-5 and V is TRBV5-1; D is ambiguous. The germline V gene has CDR1 SGHRS and CDR2 YFSETQ. This CDR3 has 12 residues. The V end was cut by 4 bases, the J end by 5 bases, with 9 bases between. CDR3 residues: CASSRSVETQYF. The CDR3 DNA is TGCGCCAGCAGCAGATCGGTTGAGACCCAGTACTTC. The whole variable domain, remainder taken from reference TRBV5-1 and TRBJ2-5, is KAGVTQTPRYLIKTRGQQVTLSCSPISGHRSVSWYQQTPGQGLQFLFEYFSETQRNKGNFPGRFSGRQFSNSRSEMNVSTLELGDSALYLCASSRSVETQYFGPGTRLLVL.

This clone was recorded once. V and J are TRBV6-2 or TRBV6-3 and TRBJ2-7, with 8 bases lining up with TRBD1. J gave up 4 bases and V 5 bases, and 7 bases lay outside the gene matches. The germline V gene encodes CDR1 MNHEY and CDR2 SVGEGT. The CDR3 is made up of 14 amino acids. The CDR3 loop reads CASSNGQGLYEQYF. Here the CDR3 DNA reads TGTGCCAGCAGTAACGGACAGGGTCTGTACGAGCAGTACTTC.

The chain uses TRBV6-2 or TRBV6-3 and TRBJ2-2, with 7 nucleotides matching TRBD1. Germline trimming cut 5 bases from V and 7 bases from J; bases unmatched to any gene: 13. Germline V gene lookup returns CDR1 MNHEY and CDR2 SVGEGT. The CDR3 covers 16 residues. CDR3 sequence: CASSGKQGKMDGELFF. Written as DNA, the CDR3 is TGTGCCAGCAGTGGGAAACAGGGGAAAATGGACGGGGAGCTGTTTTTT.

This clone was detected only once. V and J are TRBV6-2 or TRBV6-3 and TRBJ1-1; D perhaps matches TRBD1 (6 bases). This CDR3 region has 13 residues. Germline values: CDR1 MNHEY, CDR2 SVGEGT. Trimming pared 2 bases from V and 4 bases from J, leaving 8 bases between. The CDR3 region has the DNA TGTGCCAGCAGTTACGGGGGCTTCACTGAAGCTTTCTTT. It codes for CASSYGGFTEAFF.

This chain joins TRBV10-3 and TRBJ2-5; 10 bases align to TRBD1. There are 14 residues in the CDR3. Looked up from germline, CDR1 is ENHRY and CDR2 is SYGVKD. V shed 4 bases, J shed 2 bases, and the junction held 1 base outside the gene matches. CDR3 in amino acids: CAISGDRGQETQYF. CDR3 bases: TGTGCCATCAGTGGGGACAGGGGTCAAGAGACCCAGTACTTC.

This chain uses TRBV7-9 with TRBJ1-2; D not certain. Trimming took 2 bases from V and 8 from J, leaving 12 bases between them. Germline CDR1 reads SEHNR; CDR2 reads FQNEAQ (reference sequence). The CDR3 length is 13 residues. The CDR3 DNA reads as TGTGCCAGCAGCTTACCCCACGGGGAGGGCTACACCTTC. Its protein product is CASSLPHGEGYTF.

This clone was counted between two and nine times. V is TRBV6-1 and J is TRBJ2-7; TRBD2 matches 12 bases. V dropped 3 bases and J dropped 3; count of bases not matched to a gene: 3. Per germline, CDR1 MNHNS and CDR2 SASEGT. This CDR3 spans 15 amino acids. CDR3 coding DNA: TGTGCCAGCAGTGAGCGACTAGCGGGGGACTACGAGCAGTACTTC. Its translation: CASSERLAGDYEQYF.

CDR3 loop: CASSKGRAPNYGYTF. CDR3 coding DNA: TGTGCCAGCAGCAAAGGGAGGGCGCCTAACTATGGCTACACCTTC. The chain recombines TRBV21-1 with TRBJ1-2. TRBV21-1 is flagged as a pseudogene. CDR3 length: 15 residues.